The entry below describes one T cell receptor beta chain. Its antigen specificity is not known. No base-level quality is on record; no much larger clone is a single base apart. Participants in the prospective study were aged roughly 18 to 89 years, lived in approximately 26 United States geographic areas, and enrolled through a virtual design. To assign participants to cohorts, the prospective study relied on clinical history that participants themselves reported in a screening survey and a study questionnaire. For ImmuneRACE Cohort 3, a participant was defined as recovered based on two consecutive negative NP/OP PCR tests, clearance by a healthcare professional, or resolution of symptoms. In the prospective study, mobile phlebotomists collected whole blood, serum and a nasopharyngeal or oropharyngeal swab from each participant. Participants in the prospective study had the option to provide additional blood draws and questionnaires over a roughly two-month period. Prospective study blood samples were shipped either frozen or at room temperature before DNA extraction.

The immunoSEQ Assay, a bias-controlled multiplex PCR, was used to amplify TCRbeta CDR3 regions from genomic DNA. The authors processed their data as follows. Within the assay, amplification of reference gene primers was used to estimate how many nucleated cells each sample contained. To quantify the absolute abundance of each unique TCRbeta CDR3 rearrangement, sequence reads were collapsed and filtered. For each sample, productive Simpson clonality was calculated as the square root of Simpson's diversity index across productive rearrangements. TCRdb took over this immuneACCESS table, retaining in-frame rearrangements with V and J assigned. Such tables are incomplete; in checked studies, under half of the missing clones stem from an unresolved V gene, and the remainder is unexplained. That table gives V, J and clone size, and the DNA gave D and trimming. In this sample the table shows about 270,000 clones, around 90% of which occur a single time. The ten biggest clones cover under 3.5% of the sample.

The CDR3 measures 12 amino acids from cysteine to phenylalanine. The read is trimmed to its CDR3 DNA, 36 bases read in frame from base 1. A distance of 6 bases separates the germline ends of V and J, which lose 1 base and 6 bases respectively. According to the germline V gene (reference sequence), CDR1 reads SEHNR and CDR2 reads FQNEAQ. The data originate from a study of blood T cell repertoires in COVID-19 (dated by TCRdb to the early 2020s). Concerning the study at large: Collaborator samples came from the United States, Italy and Spain and covered acute and convalescent phases of COVID-19. A de-identified subject ID, COVID-19 status, age in years and sex were almost always included in the sample metadata. The repertoires were released in a freely available public database meant as a resource for research on the immune response to SARS-CoV-2. HLA class I and class II types, where available, came from metadata supplied by the sample provider rather than from assay-based typing. The samples were drawn from two sources: the first 160 participants of the ongoing ImmuneRACE study, and 1,254 subjects contributed by 6 global collaborators. Subjects who had been exposed to COVID-19, were actively infected with it, or had recovered from it provided the deeply sampled blood TCRbeta repertoires that made up the dataset. The material from the prospective study consisted of cDNA or gDNA derived from T cells, B-cell-depleted T cells, or PBMCs.

The paper's findings and limits, for the study overall: The amount of clinical and demographic metadata varied by source and participant and was provided uncurated.

Material: PBMCs or T cells enriched from blood (not recorded which). The sequence is built from TRBV7-9 and TRBJ1-1, with no D gene named confidently. This TCR was sampled from a woman between 50 and 59 years old who had recovered from COVID-19. The DNA is as follows: TGTGCCAGCAGCTTAGGAAGCTCTGAAGCTTTCTTT. Translated, this gives CASSLGSSEAFF.